This T cell receptor beta chain was found in a study of cytomegalovirus exposure and HLA in healthy donors. With 0 bases clipped from V and 3 bases from J, the junction kept 3 bases outside the gene matches. The CDR3 has 15 amino acids. Germline V CDR1 and CDR2: LGHNA, YSLEER. Study-wide results and limits: Sequence variants that were highly shared formed a cluster that was likely a sequencing artifact.

Comment on this clone: Antigen: not known.

This PCR relied on a set of 60 Vbeta primers and 13 Jbeta primers. TCRdb's copy holds only in-frame clones and misses some; the assay was immunoSEQ multiplex PCR. The table lists 100,000 to 150,000 clones, 83% of them singletons. This chain joins TRBV4-3 and TRBJ2-3; 7 bases are a match to TRBD1. This receptor was obtained from a woman aged 40 to 50 in good health and CMV-seropositive. The sample taken for sequencing was PBMCs. CDR3 in amino acids: CASSQDSDRTDTQYF. CDR3 DNA: TGCGCCAGCAGCCAAGATTCGGACAGGACAGATACGCAGTATTTT.